A selection of T cell receptor beta chains follows, all from one sample in a study of blood T cell repertoires in COVID-19. The protocol was immunoSEQ multiplex PCR, while the TCRdb copy is restricted to in-frame clones and leaves out a portion. The table includes 150,000 to 200,000 clones, around four fifths detected once. The specimen was PBMCs or T cells enriched from blood (not recorded which). The source is a man between 70 and 80 years old who had been exposed to COVID-19. CDR3s include the opening cysteine and the closing phenylalanine or tryptophan. The order of the fields is clone size, D gene, V gene, J gene, CDR3 DNA, CDR3 protein. The D gene is left open where the match is weak. Some rows mark clone size as missing; the rest say once, few, many or name a class of expanded clone.

abundance: -
d_gene: -
v_gene: TRBV28
j_gene: TRBJ1-5
CDR3nt: TGTGCCAGCAGTTTACCGGGGCGGGGCCGTCAGCCCCAGCATTTT
CDR3aa: CASSLPGRGRQPQHF

abundance: -
d_gene: TRBD1
v_gene: TRBV7-9
j_gene: TRBJ2-7
CDR3nt: TGTGCCAGCAGCTCCCGGGACAGGGAAAGCGAGCAGTACTTC
CDR3aa: CASSSRDRESEQYF

abundance: -
d_gene: -
v_gene: TRBV3-1/TRBV3-2
j_gene: TRBJ2-1
CDR3nt: TGTGCCAGCAGCCAAACCCAGGGGTCCAATGAGCAGTTCTTC
CDR3aa: CASSQTQGSNEQFF

abundance: once
d_gene: -
v_gene: TRBV19
j_gene: TRBJ1-1
CDR3nt: TGTGCCAGTACAGGTCGGGGGGGCACTGAAGCTTTCTTT
CDR3aa: CASTGRGGTEAFF

abundance: -
d_gene: -
v_gene: TRBV5-4
j_gene: TRBJ2-3
CDR3nt: TGTGCCAGCAGGCCCTATCCCACAGATACGCAGTATTTT
CDR3aa: CASRPYPTDTQYF

abundance: -
d_gene: TRBD2
v_gene: TRBV5-8
j_gene: TRBJ2-2
CDR3nt: TGTGCCAGCAGCAAAGGGACTAGCGGGATCACCGGGGAGCTGTTTTTT
CDR3aa: CASSKGTSGITGELFF

abundance: -
d_gene: TRBD2
v_gene: TRBV28
j_gene: TRBJ2-3
CDR3nt: TGTGCCAGCAGTTTTAGCGGGAGTGCAGATACGCAGTATTTT
CDR3aa: CASSFSGSADTQYF

abundance: -
d_gene: -
v_gene: TRBV12-3/TRBV12-4
j_gene: TRBJ1-3
CDR3nt: TGTGCCAGCAGATCTAGCTCTGGAAACACCATATATTTT
CDR3aa: CASRSSSGNTIYF

abundance: -
d_gene: TRBD2
v_gene: TRBV9
j_gene: TRBJ2-7
CDR3nt: TGTGCCAGCAGCTTTTGGTCCCTAGCGGGGGGCTCCTACGAGCAGTACTTC
CDR3aa: CASSFWSLAGGSYEQYF

abundance: -
d_gene: -
v_gene: TRBV28
j_gene: TRBJ1-2
CDR3nt: TGTGCCAGCAGTTTCGACAGTAACTATGGCTACACCTTC
CDR3aa: CASSFDSNYGYTF

abundance: -
d_gene: -
v_gene: TRBV5-1
j_gene: TRBJ1-2
CDR3nt: TGCGCCAGCAGCTTGAAAGGGGAAGGATATGGCTACACCTTC
CDR3aa: CASSLKGEGYGYTF